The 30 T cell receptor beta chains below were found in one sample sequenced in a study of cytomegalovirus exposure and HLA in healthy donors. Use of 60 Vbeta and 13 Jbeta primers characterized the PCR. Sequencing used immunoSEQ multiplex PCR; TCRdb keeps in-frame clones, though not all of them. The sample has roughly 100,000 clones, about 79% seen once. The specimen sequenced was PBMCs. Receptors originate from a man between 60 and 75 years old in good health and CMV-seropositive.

The CDR3 coding sequence is TGTGCCAGCAGCTCGCTACCGACTGAACAGCAGTACTTC. Its protein product is CASSSLPTEQQYF. This chain links TRBV7-3 with TRBJ2-7; no clear D gene. With 4 bases removed from V and 8 bases from J, the gap between germline ends came to 15 bases. The CDR3 covers 13 residues. CDR1 and CDR2 from the germline V gene are SGHTA and FQGTGA.

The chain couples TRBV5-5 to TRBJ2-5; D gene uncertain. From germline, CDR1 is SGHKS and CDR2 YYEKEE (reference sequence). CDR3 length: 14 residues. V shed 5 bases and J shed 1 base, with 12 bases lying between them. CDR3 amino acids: CASSPPPSQETQYF. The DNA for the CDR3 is TGTGCCAGCAGTCCCCCCCCCTCCCAAGAGACCCAGTACTTC. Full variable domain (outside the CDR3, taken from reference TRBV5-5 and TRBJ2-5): DAGVTQSPTHLIKTRGQQVTLRCSPISGHKSVSWYQQVLGQGPQFIFQYYEKEERGRGNFPDRFSARQFPNYSSELNVNALLLGDSALYLCASSPPPSQETQYFGPGTRLLVL.

The CDR3 reads CASSSGGALDTQYF. CDR3 nucleotide sequence: TGTGCCAGCAGCTCCGGGGGGGCCTTAGATACGCAGTATTTT. V gene TRBV7-3 combines with J gene TRBJ2-3, with 8 bases fitting TRBD2. V dropped 4 bases and J dropped 5; count of bases not matched to a gene: 5. Per germline, CDR1 SGHTA and CDR2 FQGTGA. The CDR3 loop spans 14 amino acids.

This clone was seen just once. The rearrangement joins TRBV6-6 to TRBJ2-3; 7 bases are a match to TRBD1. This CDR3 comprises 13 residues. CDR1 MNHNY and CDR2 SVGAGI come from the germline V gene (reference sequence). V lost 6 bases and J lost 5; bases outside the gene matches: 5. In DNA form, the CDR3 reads TGTGCCAGCAGATCTACAGGGGAAGATACGCAGTATTTT. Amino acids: CASRSTGEDTQYF.

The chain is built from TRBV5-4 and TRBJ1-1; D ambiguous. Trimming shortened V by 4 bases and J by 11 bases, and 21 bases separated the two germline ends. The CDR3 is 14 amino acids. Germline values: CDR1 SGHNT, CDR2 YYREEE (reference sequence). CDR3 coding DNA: TGTGCCAGCAGCACGACGGGATCCGCAAGATGGGCTTTCTTT. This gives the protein CASSTTGSARWAFF.

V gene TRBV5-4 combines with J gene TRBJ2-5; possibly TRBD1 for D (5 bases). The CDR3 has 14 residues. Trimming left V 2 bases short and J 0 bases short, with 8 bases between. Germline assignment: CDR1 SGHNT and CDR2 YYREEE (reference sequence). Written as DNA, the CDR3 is TGTGCCAGCAGCTTCAGACAGAACCAAGAGACCCAGTACTTC. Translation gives CASSFRQNQETQYF.

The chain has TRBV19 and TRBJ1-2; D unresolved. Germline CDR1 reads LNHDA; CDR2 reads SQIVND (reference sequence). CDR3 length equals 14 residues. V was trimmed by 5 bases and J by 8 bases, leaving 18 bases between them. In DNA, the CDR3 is TGTGCCAGTAGTCTAATCCCACGTTCCTACGGCTACACCTTC. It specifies CASSLIPRSYGYTF.

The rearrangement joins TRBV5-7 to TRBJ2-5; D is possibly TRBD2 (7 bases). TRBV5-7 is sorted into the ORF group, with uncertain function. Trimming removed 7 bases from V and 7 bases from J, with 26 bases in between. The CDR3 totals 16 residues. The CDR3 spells CASAAHAGAGPGTQYF. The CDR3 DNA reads TGTGCCAGCGCCGCCCACGCGGGGGCGGGCCCGGGGACCCAGTACTTC.

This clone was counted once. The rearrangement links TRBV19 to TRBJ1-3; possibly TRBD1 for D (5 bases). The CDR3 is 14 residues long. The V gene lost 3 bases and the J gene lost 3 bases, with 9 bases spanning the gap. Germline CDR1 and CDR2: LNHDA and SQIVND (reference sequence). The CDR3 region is CASSMLGVGNTIYF. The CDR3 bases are TGTGCCAGTAGTATGTTAGGGGTTGGAAACACCATATATTTT.

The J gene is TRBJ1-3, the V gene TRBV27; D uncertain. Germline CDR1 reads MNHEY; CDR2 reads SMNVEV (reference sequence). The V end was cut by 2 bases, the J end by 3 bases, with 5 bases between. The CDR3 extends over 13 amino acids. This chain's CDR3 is CASSLAGGNTIYF. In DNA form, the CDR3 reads TGTGCCAGCAGTTTAGCAGGTGGAAACACCATATATTTT.

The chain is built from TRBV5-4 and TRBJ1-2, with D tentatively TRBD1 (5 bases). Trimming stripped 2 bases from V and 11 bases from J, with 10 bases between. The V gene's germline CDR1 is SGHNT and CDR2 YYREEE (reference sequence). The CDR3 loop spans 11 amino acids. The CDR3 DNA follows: TGTGCCAGCAGCTTTGGACAATTATACACCTTC. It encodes CASSFGQLYTF.

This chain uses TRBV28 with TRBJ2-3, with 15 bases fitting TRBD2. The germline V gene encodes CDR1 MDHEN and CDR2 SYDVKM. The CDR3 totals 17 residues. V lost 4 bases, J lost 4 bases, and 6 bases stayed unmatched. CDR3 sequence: CASSSGTSGGKADTQYF. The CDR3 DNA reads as TGTGCCAGCAGTTCTGGGACTAGCGGGGGGAAGGCAGATACGCAGTATTTT.

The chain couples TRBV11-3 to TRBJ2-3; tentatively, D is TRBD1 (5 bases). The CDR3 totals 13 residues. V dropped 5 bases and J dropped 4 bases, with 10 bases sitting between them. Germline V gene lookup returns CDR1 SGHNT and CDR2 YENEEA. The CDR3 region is CASSLGHPDTQYF. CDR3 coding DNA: TGTGCCAGCAGCCTTGGACACCCAGATACGCAGTATTTT.

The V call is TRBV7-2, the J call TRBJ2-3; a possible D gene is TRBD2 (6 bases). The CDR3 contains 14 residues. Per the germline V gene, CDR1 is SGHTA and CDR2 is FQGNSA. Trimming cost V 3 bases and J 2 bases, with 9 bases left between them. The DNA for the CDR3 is TGTGCCAGCAGCTTCGGAGGGCTCACAGATACGCAGTATTTT. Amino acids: CASSFGGLTDTQYF.

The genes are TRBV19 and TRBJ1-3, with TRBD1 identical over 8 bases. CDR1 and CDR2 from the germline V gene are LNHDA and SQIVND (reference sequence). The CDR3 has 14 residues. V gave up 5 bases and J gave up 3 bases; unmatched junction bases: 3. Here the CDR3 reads CASSADRVGNTIYF. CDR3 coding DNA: TGTGCCAGTAGTGCGGACAGGGTTGGAAACACCATATATTTT.

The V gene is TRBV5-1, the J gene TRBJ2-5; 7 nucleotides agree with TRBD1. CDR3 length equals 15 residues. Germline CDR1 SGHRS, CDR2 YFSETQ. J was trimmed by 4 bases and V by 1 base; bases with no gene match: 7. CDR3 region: CASSLNTGAGETQYF. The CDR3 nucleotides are TGCGCCAGCAGCTTGAATACAGGGGCCGGAGAGACCCAGTACTTC.

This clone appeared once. In nucleotides, the CDR3 is TGTGCCAGCAGCGTGGGACAGGGGAAAGGAAATTCACCCCTCCACTTT. Its protein is CASSVGQGKGNSPLHF. This sequence joins TRBV7-6 and TRBJ1-6; 10 positions match TRBD1. Germline V CDR1 and CDR2: SGHVS, FNYEAQ. J lost 7 bases, V lost 5 bases, and 8 bases had no gene match. This CDR3 spans 16 amino acids.

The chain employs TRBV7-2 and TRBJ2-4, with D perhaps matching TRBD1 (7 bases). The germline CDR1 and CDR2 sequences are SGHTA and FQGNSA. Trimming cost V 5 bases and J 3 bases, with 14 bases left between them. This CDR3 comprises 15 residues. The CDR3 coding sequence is TGTGCCAGCAGCGGCGGGACAGCGGGCAAAAACATTCAGTACTTC. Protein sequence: CASSGGTAGKNIQYF.

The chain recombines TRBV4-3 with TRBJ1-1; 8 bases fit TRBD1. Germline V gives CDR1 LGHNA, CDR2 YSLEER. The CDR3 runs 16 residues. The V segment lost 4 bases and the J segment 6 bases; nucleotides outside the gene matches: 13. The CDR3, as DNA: TGCGCCAGCAGCCCCGCAGGGACAGGAGGTTTCGCTGAAGCTTTCTTT. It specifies CASSPAGTGGFAEAFF.

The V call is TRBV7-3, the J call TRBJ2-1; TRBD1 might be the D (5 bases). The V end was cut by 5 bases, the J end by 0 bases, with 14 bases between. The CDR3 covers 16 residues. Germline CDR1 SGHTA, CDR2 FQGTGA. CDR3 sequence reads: CASSPRQIYSYNEQFF. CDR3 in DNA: TGTGCCAGCAGCCCACGACAGATTTACTCCTACAATGAGCAGTTCTTC.

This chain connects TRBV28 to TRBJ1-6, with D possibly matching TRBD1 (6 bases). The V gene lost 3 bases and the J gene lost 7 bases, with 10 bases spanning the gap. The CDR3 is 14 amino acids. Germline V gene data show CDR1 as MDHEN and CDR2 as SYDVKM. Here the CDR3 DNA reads TGTGCCAGCAGTTTTGGGCAGGGGAATTCACCCCTCCACTTT. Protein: CASSFGQGNSPLHF. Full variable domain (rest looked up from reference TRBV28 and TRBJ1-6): DVKVTQSSRYLVKRTGEKVFLECVQDMDHENMFWYRQDPGLGLRLIYFSYDVKMKEKGDIPEGYSVSREKKERFSLILESASTNQTSMYLCASSFGQGNSPLHFGNGTRLTVT.

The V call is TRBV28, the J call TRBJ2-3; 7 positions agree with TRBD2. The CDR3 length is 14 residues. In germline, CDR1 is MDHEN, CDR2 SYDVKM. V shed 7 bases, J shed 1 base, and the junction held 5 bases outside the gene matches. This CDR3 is CASTPGLGTDTQYF. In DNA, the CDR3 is TGTGCCAGCACTCCCGGACTAGGCACAGATACGCAGTATTTT.

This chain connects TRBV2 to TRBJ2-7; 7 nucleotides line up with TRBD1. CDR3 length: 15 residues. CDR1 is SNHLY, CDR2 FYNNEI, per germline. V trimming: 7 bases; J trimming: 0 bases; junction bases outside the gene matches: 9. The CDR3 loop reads CASNRETGSSYEQYF. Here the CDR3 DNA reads TGTGCCAGCAACCGAGAGACAGGGAGCTCCTACGAGCAGTACTTC.

The CDR3 spells CASSQPPRSYEQYF. Here the CDR3 DNA reads TGTGCCAGCAGCCAACCGCCGCGCTCCTACGAGCAGTACTTC. V usage is TRBV14 and J usage is TRBJ2-7; no firm D call. The CDR3 is made up of 14 amino acids. V gave up 2 bases and J gave up 0 bases, with 8 bases separating them. Germline lookup yields CDR1 SGHDN and CDR2 FVKESK.

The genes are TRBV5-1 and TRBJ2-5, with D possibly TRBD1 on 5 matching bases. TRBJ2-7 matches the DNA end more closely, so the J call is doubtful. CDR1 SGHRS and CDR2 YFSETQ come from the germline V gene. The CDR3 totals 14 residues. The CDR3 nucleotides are TGCGCCAGCAGCTTGGGGGGCATGGTCTACGAGCAGTACTTC. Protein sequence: CASSLGGMVYEQYF.

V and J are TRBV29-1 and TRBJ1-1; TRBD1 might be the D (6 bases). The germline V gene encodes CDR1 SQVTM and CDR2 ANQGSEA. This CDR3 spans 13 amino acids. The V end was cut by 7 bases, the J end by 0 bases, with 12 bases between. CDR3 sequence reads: CSGYRDMNTEAFF. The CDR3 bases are TGCAGCGGGTACAGGGATATGAACACTGAAGCTTTCTTT.

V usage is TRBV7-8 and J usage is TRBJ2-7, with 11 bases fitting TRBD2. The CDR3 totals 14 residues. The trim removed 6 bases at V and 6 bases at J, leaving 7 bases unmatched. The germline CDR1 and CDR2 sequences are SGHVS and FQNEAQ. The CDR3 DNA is TGTGCCAGCAGAACACTAGCGGGGGTTCTCGAGCAGTACTTC. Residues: CASRTLAGVLEQYF. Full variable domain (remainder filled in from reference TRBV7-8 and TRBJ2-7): GAGVSQSPRYKVAKRGQDVALRCDPISGHVSLFWYQQALGQGPEFLTYFQNEAQLDKSGLPSDRFFAERPEGSVSTLKIQRTQQEDSAVYLCASRTLAGVLEQYFGPGTRLTVT.

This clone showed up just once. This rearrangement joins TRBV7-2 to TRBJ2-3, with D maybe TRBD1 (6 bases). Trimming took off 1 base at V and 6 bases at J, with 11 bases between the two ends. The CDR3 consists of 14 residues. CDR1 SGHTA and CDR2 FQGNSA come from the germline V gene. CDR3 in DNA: TGTGCCAGCAGCTTAGTAGGGGGTTGGGATACGCAGTATTTT. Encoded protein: CASSLVGGWDTQYF.

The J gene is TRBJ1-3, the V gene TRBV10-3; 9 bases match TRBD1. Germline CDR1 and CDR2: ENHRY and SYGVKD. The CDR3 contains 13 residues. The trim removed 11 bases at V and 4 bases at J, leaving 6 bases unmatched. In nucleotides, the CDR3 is TGTGCCGTCGGGGGGACAGGGGGAAACACCATATATTTT. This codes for CAVGGTGGNTIYF.

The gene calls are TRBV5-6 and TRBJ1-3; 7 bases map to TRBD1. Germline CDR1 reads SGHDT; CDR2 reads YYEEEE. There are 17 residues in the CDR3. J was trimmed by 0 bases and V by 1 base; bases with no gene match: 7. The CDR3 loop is CASSLPGQALSGNTIYF. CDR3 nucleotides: TGTGCCAGCAGCTTGCCCGGACAGGCGCTCTCTGGAAACACCATATATTTT. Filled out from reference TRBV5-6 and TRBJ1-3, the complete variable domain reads DAGVTQSPTHLIKTRGQQVTLRCSPKSGHDTVSWYQQALGQGPQFIFQYYEEEERQRGNFPDRFSGHQFPNYSSELNVNALLLGDSALYLCASSLPGQALSGNTIYFGEGSWLTVV.